The rows below give T cell receptor beta chains drawn from one sample of a study of blood T cell repertoires in COVID-19. Only in-frame clones appear in the TCRdb table, and some are missing; sequencing was by immunoSEQ multiplex PCR. The sample holds 90,000 to 120,000 clones; more than 70% are singletons and the top ten take 4.3%. Input material: peripheral blood. The receptors shown here come from a man aged 70 or older with acute or convalescent COVID-19. Each CDR3 is given with its conserved first and last residue. The order of the fields is CDR3 length, clone size, J gene, V gene, D gene, CDR3 DNA, CDR3 protein. A D gene is named only where the DNA matches it firmly. For some rows the clone size is stated as once, few or many, or as a class when expanded; others skip it.

12	once	TRBJ1-4	TRBV6-5	NA	TGTGCCGTACCGGCGCGAGGAGAAAAACTGTTTTTT	CAVPARGEKLFF
13	NA	TRBJ1-2	TRBV4-3	NA	TGCGCCAGCAGCCAAAAACAGGGTTCTGGCTACACCTTC	CASSQKQGSGYTF
17	once	TRBJ2-1	TRBV5-1	TRBD2	TGCGCCAGCAGCTTCGGGACTCGCGGGGGGGCCGGCAATGAGCAGTTCTTC	CASSFGTRGGAGNEQFF
14	NA	TRBJ1-5	TRBV7-8	NA	TGTGCCAGCAGCTTAGGAGGACTAAATCAGCCCCAGCATTTT	CASSLGGLNQPQHF
13	NA	TRBJ1-1	TRBV6-5	NA	TGTGCCAGCAGTTACACAGGGCACACTGAAGCTTTCTTT	CASSYTGHTEAFF
14	NA	TRBJ1-4	TRBV5-1	NA	TGCGCCAGCAGCTTGGTGGGCCCAAATGAAAAACTGTTTTTT	CASSLVGPNEKLFF
14	NA	TRBJ1-2	TRBV7-3	NA	TGTGCCAGCAGCGCAAATGAGGGCGGCTATGGCTACACCTTC	CASSANEGGYGYTF
14	NA	TRBJ1-1	TRBV19	NA	TGTGCCAGTAGTATGCAGGGGCCGGTCACTGAAGCTTTCTTT	CASSMQGPVTEAFF
15	NA	TRBJ2-5	TRBV15	NA	TGTGCCACCAGCAGAGACGGGTCCGACCAAGAGACCCAGTACTTC	CATSRDGSDQETQYF
13	NA	TRBJ1-6	TRBV14	NA	TGTGCCAGCAGCCAAGATGGCTATTCACCCCTCCACTTT	CASSQDGYSPLHF